The 14 T cell receptor beta chains below all came from one sample that was sequenced in a study of human T cells and chemical hapten exposure. Described time point: healthy volunteer bleed at 6 weeks. The template was total RNA from unfractionated whole blood. Via MiXCR, TCRdb re-called the RACE reads, giving one row per CDR3 protein. The table shows tens of thousands of distinct CDR3 sequences, with roughly 5.4% occurring only once. Sequencing was performed on whole blood. The receptors shown here come from a human donor in good health. Some clones in this sample may be carry-over from other donors' samples.

This clonotype appeared many times. The chain has TRBV19 and TRBJ1-5; D gene unclear. The germline CDR1 and CDR2 sequences are LNHDA and SQIVND (reference sequence). V dropped 1 base and J dropped 1 base, with 8 bases sitting between them. The CDR3 spans 15 residues. This CDR3 is CASSIGGFSNQPQHF. The CDR3 DNA sequence: TGTGCCAGTAGTATAGGGGGTTTCAGCAATCAGCCCCAGCATTTT.

This clonotype occurred many times. V and J are TRBV20-1 and TRBJ1-2; D ambiguous. Germline V gene sequence: CDR1 DFQATT, CDR2 SNEGSKA (reference sequence). The CDR3 is 12 residues long. The V and J ends lost 3 bases and 6 bases respectively, with 11 bases between them. Here the CDR3 reads CSASRQFDGYTF. The CDR3 nucleotides read TGCAGTGCTAGTCGGCAGTTCGATGGCTACACCTTC.

This clonotype was detected many times. The rearrangement joins TRBV7-2 to TRBJ2-5; D not certain. The CDR3 has 12 residues. The germline CDR1 and CDR2 sequences are SGHTA and FQGNSA. V gave up 5 bases and J gave up 1 base, with 5 bases separating them. CDR3 protein: CASSPAQETQYF. The CDR3 DNA follows: TGTGCCAGCAGCCCAGCCCAAGAGACCCAGTACTTC.

V gene TRBV7-9 combines with J gene TRBJ1-4; 8 nucleotides match TRBD1. Germline assignment: CDR1 SEHNR and CDR2 FQNEAQ (reference sequence). The CDR3 has 16 residues. Trimming removed 4 bases from V and 0 bases from J; junction bases left unmatched: 4. This chain's CDR3 is CASSSGQVATNEKLFF. In DNA, the CDR3 is TGTGCCAGCAGCTCGGGACAGGTCGCAACTAATGAAAAACTGTTTTTT.

This clonotype was counted between two and nine times. The chain employs TRBV12-5 and TRBJ1-5; D is uncertain. V was clipped by 1 base and J by 3 bases, with 4 bases between them. CDR3 size: 13 residues. Germline CDR1 reads LGHNT; CDR2 reads FRNRAP. The DNA of the CDR3 is TGTGCTAGTGGTTTGGAGTACAATCAGCCCCAGCATTTT. It encodes CASGLEYNQPQHF. The full variable domain, with the rest looked up from reference TRBV12-5 and TRBJ1-5, is DARVTQTPRHKVTEMGQEVTMRCQPILGHNTVFWYRQTMMQGLELLAYFRNRAPLDDSGMPKDRFSAEMPDATLATLKIQPSEPRDSAVYFCASGLEYNQPQHFGDGTRLSIL.

This clonotype was found a few times. This chain uses TRBV12-5 with TRBJ1-1; 11 bases match TRBD1. The CDR3 runs to 19 residues. V lost 0 bases to trimming and J lost 4 bases; unmatched junction nucleotides: 13. Germline lookup yields CDR1 LGHNT and CDR2 FRNRAP. The CDR3 DNA is TGTGCTAGTGGTTTGGTACCCCGCTGGACAGGGGGCGTGATCACTGAAGCTTTCTTT. Translated: CASGLVPRWTGGVITEAFF.

This clonotype occurred a few times. The chain combines TRBV7-2 with TRBJ1-6; D is possibly TRBD1 (5 bases). From germline, CDR1 is SGHTA and CDR2 FQGNSA. Trimming took off 5 bases at V and 7 bases at J, with 21 bases between the two ends. The CDR3 contains 17 residues. The CDR3 sequence is CASSLNGGGWQNSPLHF. The CDR3 nucleotides read TGTGCCAGCAGCCTAAATGGGGGGGGGTGGCAGAATTCACCCCTCCACTTT.

Only a few counts were recorded for this clonotype. The chain uses TRBV12-3 or TRBV12-4 and TRBJ2-3; D possibly corresponds to TRBD2 (7 bases). The V end lost 6 bases, the J end lost 4 bases, and 23 bases lay between the germline ends. CDR3 length: 17 residues. Written as DNA, the CDR3 is TGTGCCAGCAGCTTGGGGTGGGCGGGGGCAACGGCAGATACGCAGTATTTT. Its protein product is CASSLGWAGATADTQYF.

This clonotype was observed a handful of times. The gene calls are TRBV14 and TRBJ2-3; D is perhaps TRBD1 (5 bases). V was trimmed by 2 bases and J by 11 bases, leaving 14 bases between them. Germline CDR1 reads SGHDN; CDR2 reads FVKESK. This CDR3 comprises 13 residues. The CDR3, as DNA: TGTGCCAGCAGCCAAACATCGATTAGGGGGCAGTATTTT. Its protein product is CASSQTSIRGQYF. The whole variable domain, filled in from reference TRBV14 and TRBJ2-3, reads EAGVTQFPSHSVIEKGQTVTLRCDPISGHDNLYWYRRVMGKEIKFLLHFVKESKQDESGMPNNRFLAERTGGTYSTLKVQPAELEDSGVYFCASSQTSIRGQYFGPGTRLTVL.

This clonotype was observed many times. V is TRBV6-5 and J is TRBJ2-4; TRBD1 agrees at 7 bases. Per germline, CDR1 MNHEY and CDR2 SVGAGI. The CDR3 consists of 15 residues. The J segment lost 0 bases and the V segment lost 5 bases, leaving 4 bases of the junction unmatched. The CDR3 sequence is CASSDRALAKNIQYF. In DNA, the CDR3 is TGTGCCAGCAGTGACAGGGCCTTAGCCAAAAACATTCAGTACTTC.

This clonotype was observed at least ten times. This chain links TRBV2 with TRBJ2-5, with TRBD2 matching over 7 bases. CDR3 size: 14 residues. V gave up 6 bases and J gave up 2 bases; unmatched junction bases: 6. CDR1 is SNHLY and CDR2 is FYNNEI in the germline V gene. The CDR3, as DNA: TGTGCCAGCAGCTCCGGACTAGATCAAGAGACCCAGTACTTC. Protein sequence: CASSSGLDQETQYF.

Many counts were recorded for this clonotype. The rearrangement uses TRBV7-2 and TRBJ2-7; perhaps TRBD2 as D (6 bases). CDR3 length: 14 amino acids. Trimming removed 1 base from V and 3 bases from J, with 10 bases in between. Germline-derived CDR1 and CDR2 are SGHTA and FQGNSA. CDR3: CASSLDRGYYEQYF. DNA of the CDR3: TGTGCCAGCAGCTTAGATCGGGGGTACTACGAGCAGTACTTC.

This clonotype was picked up many times. The chain joins TRBV6-2 or TRBV6-3 to TRBJ1-1; 8 bases are a match to TRBD1. The CDR3 covers 17 residues. J lost 2 bases, V lost 6 bases, and 14 bases had no gene match. Germline V lookup: CDR1 MNHEY, CDR2 SVGEGT. The CDR3 bases are TGTGCCAGCAGAACCCCTACCGGACAGGGCCGCAACACTGAAGCTTTCTTT. As protein: CASRTPTGQGRNTEAFF.

This clonotype occurred many times. The genes are TRBV6-1 and TRBJ2-7; 9 bases are shared with TRBD1. The CDR3 covers 16 residues. V lost 6 bases, J lost 5 bases, and 14 bases stayed unmatched. Germline V CDR1 and CDR2: MNHNS, SASEGT. CDR3 bases: TGTGCCAGCAGGGGCCGCCGCGGACAGGGGAGTGACGAGCAGTACTTC. Amino acid sequence: CASRGRRGQGSDEQYF.